Below, 5 T cell receptor beta chains from the same sample are listed, as sequenced in a study of technical replicates of blood from a few donors. Libraries were prepared by immunoSEQ multiplex PCR; TCRdb keeps only in-frame clonotypes and omits some of them. The sample has tens of thousands of clones; around 89% are singletons. The sequenced sample was PBMCs. All receptors derive from a human donor in good health. Some clones in this sample may be carry-over from other donors' samples.

V is TRBV10-2 and J is TRBJ2-4; 7 nucleotides line up with TRBD2. V shed 7 bases, J shed 12 bases, and the junction held 15 bases outside the gene matches. CDR1 and CDR2 from the germline V gene are WSHSY and SAAADI. CDR3 size: 14 residues. CDR3 in DNA: TGCGCCAGCAATCCAAGCGGGGCGAAGTCTTGTCAGTACTTC. As protein: CASNPSGAKSCQYF.

As regards this clone: Other nucleotide sequences from this sample produce the same CDR3. V usage is TRBV10-3 and J usage is TRBJ2-7; tentative D call: TRBD2 (5 bases). The germline V and J ends were trimmed by 7 bases and 6 bases, with 10 bases remaining between them. The CDR3 spans 11 residues. The germline V gene encodes CDR1 ENHRY and CDR2 SYGVKD. CDR3 bases: TGTGCCATCACCCCAGGAGGCGAGCAGTACTTC. Translated, it gives CAITPGGEQYF.

V usage is TRBV30 and J usage is TRBJ2-7; D gene unclear. Germline CDR1 and CDR2: GTSNPN and SVGIG (reference sequence). The CDR3 runs 13 residues. The V end lost 3 bases, the J end lost 0 bases, and 9 bases lay between the germline ends. The CDR3 region is CAWSTPSSYEQYF. In DNA form, the CDR3 reads TGTGCCTGGAGCACACCTAGCTCCTACGAGCAGTACTTC.

The rearrangement joins TRBV29-1 to TRBJ2-7; 7 bases match TRBD1. Germline V CDR1 and CDR2: SQVTM, ANQGSEA. This CDR3 is 14 amino acids long. J lost 0 bases, V lost 7 bases, and 9 bases had no gene match. This CDR3 reads CSALTRDSSYEQYF. The CDR3 DNA sequence: TGCAGCGCCCTGACACGGGACAGCTCCTACGAGCAGTACTTC.

CDR3 protein: CASSLGGTGRAFF. The CDR3 DNA sequence: TGTGCCAGCAGCTTAGGGGGGACAGGGAGAGCTTTCTTT. The rearrangement uses TRBV7-6 and TRBJ1-1; TRBD1 matches 9 bases. The CDR3 runs 13 residues. CDR1 SGHVS and CDR2 FNYEAQ come from the germline V gene. With V trimmed by 1 base and J by 10 bases, 4 bases remained unmatched.